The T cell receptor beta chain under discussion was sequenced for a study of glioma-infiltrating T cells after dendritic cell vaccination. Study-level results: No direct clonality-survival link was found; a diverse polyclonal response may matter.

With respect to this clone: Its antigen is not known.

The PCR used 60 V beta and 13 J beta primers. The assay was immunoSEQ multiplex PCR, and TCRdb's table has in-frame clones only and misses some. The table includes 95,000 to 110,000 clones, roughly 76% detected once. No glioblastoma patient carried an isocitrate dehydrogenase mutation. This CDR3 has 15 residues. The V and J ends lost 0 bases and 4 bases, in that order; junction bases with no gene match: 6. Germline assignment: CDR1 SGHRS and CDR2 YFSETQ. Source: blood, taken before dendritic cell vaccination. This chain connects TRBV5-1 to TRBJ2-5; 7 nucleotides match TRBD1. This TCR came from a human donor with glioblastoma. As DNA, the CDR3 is TGCGCCAGCAGCTTGGCCGAAACAGGGGTAGAGACCCAGTACTTC. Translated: CASSLAETGVETQYF.